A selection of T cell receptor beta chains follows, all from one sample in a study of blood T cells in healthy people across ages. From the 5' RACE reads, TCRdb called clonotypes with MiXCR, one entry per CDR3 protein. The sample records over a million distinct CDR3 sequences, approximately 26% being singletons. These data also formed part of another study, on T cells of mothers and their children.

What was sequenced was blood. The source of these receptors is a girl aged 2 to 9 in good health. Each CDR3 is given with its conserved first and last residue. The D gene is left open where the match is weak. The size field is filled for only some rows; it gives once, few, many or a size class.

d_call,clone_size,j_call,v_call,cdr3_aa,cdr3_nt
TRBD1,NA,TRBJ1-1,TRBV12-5,CASGPGTVNTEAFF,TGTGCTAGTGGTCCAGGGACAGTGAACACTGAAGCTTTCTTT
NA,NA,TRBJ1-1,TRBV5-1,CASSLEYMNTEAFF,TGCGCCAGCAGCTTGGAGTATATGAACACTGAAGCTTTCTTT
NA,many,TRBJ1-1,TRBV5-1,CASSLAGSPEAFF,TGCGCCAGCAGCTTGGCAGGGTCACCTGAAGCTTTCTTT
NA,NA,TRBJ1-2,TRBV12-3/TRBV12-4,CASSPLATNYGYTF,TGTGCCAGCAGCCCACTAGCAACTAACTATGGCTACACCTTC
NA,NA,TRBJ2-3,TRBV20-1,CSASSRGYSTDTQYF,TGCAGTGCTTCCAGCCGTGGCTACAGCACAGATACGCAGTATTTT
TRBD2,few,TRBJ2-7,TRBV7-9,CASSLVASGAYEQYF,TGTGCCAGCAGCTTAGTAGCTAGCGGGGCCTACGAGCAGTACTTC
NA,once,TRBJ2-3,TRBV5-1,CASSLQDRYTQYF,TGCGCCAGCAGCTTACAGGACCGATATACGCAGTATTTT
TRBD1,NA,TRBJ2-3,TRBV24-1,CATSDPSLTGRTTDTQYF,TGTGCCACCAGTGACCCTTCTCTGACAGGGAGAACCACAGATACGCAGTATTTT
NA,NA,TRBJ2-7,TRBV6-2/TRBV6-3,CASSYSIYGGRLYEQYF,TGTGCCAGCAGTTACTCGATCTATGGGGGGAGACTCTACGAGCAGTACTTC
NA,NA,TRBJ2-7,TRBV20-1,CSAIRSSYEQYF,TGCAGTGCTATCCGCAGTTCCTACGAGCAGTACTTC
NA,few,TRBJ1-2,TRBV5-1,CASSLRTGWNYGYTF,TGCGCCAGCAGCTTGCGTACAGGGTGGAACTATGGCTACACCTTC
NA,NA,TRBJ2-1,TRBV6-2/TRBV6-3,CASSLGFSYNEQFF,TGTGCCAGCAGTTTGGGCTTCTCCTACAATGAGCAGTTCTTC
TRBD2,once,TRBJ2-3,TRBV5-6,CASSYLTSAATDTQYF,TGTGCCAGCAGCTATCTGACTAGCGCTGCCACAGATACGCAGTATTTT
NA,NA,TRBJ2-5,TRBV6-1,CASHEQLQETQYF,TGTGCCAGTCATGAACAGCTACAAGAGACCCAGTACTTC
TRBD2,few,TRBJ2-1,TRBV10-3,CAISSSGYNEQFF,TGTGCCATCAGTTCTAGCGGTTACAATGAGCAGTTCTTC
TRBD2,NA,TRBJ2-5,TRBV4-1,CASSQSSGLARETQYF,TGCGCCAGCAGCCAATCCTCGGGACTAGCGCGAGAGACCCAGTACTTC
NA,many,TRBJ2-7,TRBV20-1,CSARVDTYEQYF,TGCAGTGCTAGAGTGGATACCTACGAGCAGTACTTC
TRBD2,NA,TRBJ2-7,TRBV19,CASSISPSGSYEQYF,TGTGCCAGTAGTATCTCTCCTAGCGGGAGCTACGAGCAGTACTTC
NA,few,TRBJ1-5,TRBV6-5,CASSYSGTANSNQPQHF,TGTGCCAGCAGTTACTCCGGGACGGCTAATAGCAATCAGCCCCAGCATTTT
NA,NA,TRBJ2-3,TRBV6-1,CASSDLGAPAGDTQYF,TGTGCCAGCAGTGACTTGGGAGCTCCCGCCGGAGATACGCAGTATTTT
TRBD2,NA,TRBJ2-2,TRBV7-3,CASSPIGRGVWTGELFF,TGTGCCAGCAGCCCGATCGGGCGGGGGGTTTGGACCGGGGAGCTGTTTTTT
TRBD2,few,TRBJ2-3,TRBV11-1,CASSPSGARTSGGAKDTQYF,TGTGCCAGCAGCCCTAGTGGGGCCCGGACTAGCGGGGGGGCTAAAGATACGCAGTATTTT
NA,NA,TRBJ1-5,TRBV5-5,CASSSPHSRGNQPQHF,TGTGCCAGCAGCTCCCCCCATAGCCGGGGCAATCAGCCCCAGCATTTT
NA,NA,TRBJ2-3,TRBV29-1,CSVESPLVDTQYF,TGCAGCGTTGAAAGCCCCTTAGTGGATACGCAGTATTTT
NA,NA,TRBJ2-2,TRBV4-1,CASSHVGPRYTGELFF,TGCGCCAGCAGCCACGTTGGACCGAGGTACACCGGGGAGCTGTTTTTT
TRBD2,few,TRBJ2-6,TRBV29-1,CSVQGLAGALHSGANVLTF,TGCAGCGTCCAAGGGCTAGCGGGAGCGTTACACTCTGGGGCCAACGTCCTGACTTTC
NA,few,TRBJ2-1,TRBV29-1,CSVRSANEQFF,TGCAGCGTCCGTTCAGCCAATGAGCAGTTCTTC
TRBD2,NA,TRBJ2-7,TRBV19,CASSELAGDEQYF,TGTGCCAGTAGTGAGCTAGCGGGAGACGAGCAGTACTTC
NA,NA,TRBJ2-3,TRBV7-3,CASSLSRVADTQYF,TGTGCCAGCAGCTTAAGCAGGGTCGCAGATACGCAGTATTTT
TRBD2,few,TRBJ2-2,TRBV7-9,CASSLLADLNTGELFF,TGTGCCAGCAGCTTACTAGCGGACCTGAACACCGGGGAGCTGTTTTTT
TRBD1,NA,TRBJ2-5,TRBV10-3,CAIRNNRGLETQYF,TGTGCCATCAGGAACAACAGGGGTTTGGAGACCCAGTACTTC
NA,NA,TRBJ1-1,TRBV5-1,CASKTTGTEAFF,TGCGCCAGCAAAACGACGGGCACTGAAGCTTTCTTT
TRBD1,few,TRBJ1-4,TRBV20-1,CSALGQFNEKLFF,TGCAGTGCCCTGGGACAGTTTAATGAAAAACTGTTTTTT
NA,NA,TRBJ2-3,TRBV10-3,CAIMTGAHTDTQYF,TGTGCCATCATGACGGGAGCCCACACAGATACGCAGTATTTT
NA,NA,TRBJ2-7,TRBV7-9,CASSGDWNYEQYF,TGTGCCAGCAGCGGGGACTGGAACTACGAGCAGTACTTC
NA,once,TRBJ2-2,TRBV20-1,CSAPQVNTGELFF,TGCAGTGCTCCGCAAGTTAACACCGGGGAGCTGTTTTTT
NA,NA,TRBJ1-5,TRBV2,CTSRPGTGQPQHF,TGTACCAGCAGGCCAGGAACAGGTCAGCCCCAGCATTTT
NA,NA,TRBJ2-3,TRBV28,CAIKKRQSLNTQYF,TGTGCCATCAAGAAGAGACAGAGCCTGAATACGCAGTATTTT
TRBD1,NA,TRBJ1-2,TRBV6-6,CASSYFRDRDYGYTF,TGTGCCAGCAGTTACTTCCGTGACAGGGACTATGGCTACACCTTC
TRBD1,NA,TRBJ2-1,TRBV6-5,CASGDRGTYNEQFF,TGTGCCAGTGGTGACAGGGGGACCTACAATGAGCAGTTCTTC
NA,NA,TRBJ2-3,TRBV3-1,CASSQAPINGRNTQYF,TGTGCCAGCAGCCAAGCCCCGATCAATGGGCGTAATACGCAGTATTTT
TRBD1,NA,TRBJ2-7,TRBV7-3,CASSSTGQGNDEQYF,TGTGCCAGCAGCTCTACGGGACAGGGTAACGACGAGCAGTACTTC
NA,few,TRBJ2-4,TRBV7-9,CASSLLTALAKNIQYF,TGTGCCAGCAGCTTATTGACAGCTTTAGCCAAAAACATTCAGTACTTC
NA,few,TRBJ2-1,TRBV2,CASSVDGTYNEQFF,TGTGCCAGCAGTGTTGACGGAACCTACAATGAGCAGTTCTTC
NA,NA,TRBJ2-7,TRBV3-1,CASSPTPGTAGWFEQYF,TGTGCCAGCAGCCCGACTCCGGGGACGGCAGGATGGTTCGAGCAGTACTTC
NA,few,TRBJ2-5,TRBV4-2,CASSPLAGKYQETQYF,TGTGCCAGCAGCCCATTGGCCGGCAAGTACCAAGAGACCCAGTACTTC
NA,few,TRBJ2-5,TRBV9,CASSALPTSRETQYF,TGTGCCAGCAGCGCACTCCCCACATCTAGGGAGACCCAGTACTTC
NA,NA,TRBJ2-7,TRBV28,CASCKWGEGSYEQYF,TGTGCCAGCTGTAAATGGGGGGAAGGGTCCTACGAGCAGTACTTC
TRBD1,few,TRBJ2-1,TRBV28,CASNPTGKHNEQFF,TGTGCCAGCAACCCGACAGGGAAACACAATGAGCAGTTCTTC
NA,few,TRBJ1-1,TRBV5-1,CASSLTDFGQTTQLNTEAFF,TGCGCCAGCAGCCTCACCGACTTCGGACAGACTACCCAACTGAACACTGAAGCTTTCTTT
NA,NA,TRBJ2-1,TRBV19,CASRGGTRGDEQFF,TGTGCCAGTAGGGGGGGCACGCGTGGGGATGAGCAGTTCTTC
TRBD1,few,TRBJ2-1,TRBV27,CASSADRGINEQFF,TGTGCCAGCAGCGCCGACAGGGGCATCAATGAGCAGTTCTTC
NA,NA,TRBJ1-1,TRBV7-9,CASTEPNTEAFF,TGTGCCAGCACCGAACCGAACACTGAAGCTTTCTTT